A selection of T cell receptor beta chains follows, all from one sample in a study of tumor-infiltrating lymphocytes in oesophageal squamous cell carcinoma. A single record per CDR3 protein comes from TCRdb applying MiXCR to the PCR reads. This table has about 9,600 distinct CDR3 sequences, around 63% appearing once. Sequenced: esophageal tumor tissue. Receptors were obtained from a male donor with esophageal squamous cell carcinoma. The CDR3 runs from the conserved cysteine through the conserved F or W. A D gene is named only where the DNA matches it firmly. Clone size is stated in some rows and not others, as once, few, many or a class when expanded.

.,.,TRBJ1-6,TRBV6-5,TGTGCCAGCAGTTACCGCAGGGCGAGCTCCTATAATTCACCCCTCCACTTT,CASSYRRASSYNSPLHF
TRBD2,once,TRBJ2-7,TRBV7-6,TGTGCCAGCAGCGTTGGGGGGGGTTACGAGCAGTACTTC,CASSVGGGYEQYF
.,.,TRBJ2-1,TRBV6-5,TGTGCCAGCAGTTACCACGCGGGGTCGTACAATGAGCAGTTCTTC,CASSYHAGSYNEQFF
.,.,TRBJ1-2,TRBV6-1,TGTGCCAGCACGTTTGAATTCCGGGGCTCCCATGGCTACACCTTC,CASTFEFRGSHGYTF
TRBD1,.,TRBJ1-4,TRBV7-4,TGTGCCACCCGGACAGGGAATGAAAAACTGTTTTTT,CATRTGNEKLFF
.,large,TRBJ2-1,TRBV7-3,TGTGCCAGCAGCTTATCGGTGGACAATGAGCAGTTCTTC,CASSLSVDNEQFF
.,once,TRBJ2-7,TRBV7-3,TGTGCCAGCAGCTTAACAGGCCAGGGAATAAGGGCCGGGTACTTC,CASSLTGQGIRAGYF
TRBD1,many,TRBJ1-2,TRBV12-3/TRBV12-4,TGTGCCAGCAGCGACAGGGGGCGTGGTGGCTACACCTTC,CASSDRGRGGYTF
.,.,TRBJ1-1,TRBV11-2,TGTGCCAGCAGCTTTGTGAACACTGAAGCTTTCTTT,CASSFVNTEAFF
.,few,TRBJ2-5,TRBV5-5,TGTGCCAGCAGCTTGGGCCCAACACTAGGGGAGCAAGAGACCCAGTACTTC,CASSLGPTLGEQETQYF
TRBD2,large,TRBJ2-1,TRBV12-3/TRBV12-4,TGTGCCAGCAGCTCTTTGGGGGCTAGCGGGAGGTACTACAATGAGCAGTTCTTC,CASSSLGASGRYYNEQFF
TRBD2,.,TRBJ2-7,TRBV7-3,TGTGCCAGCAGCATAGGGACTAGCGGAGTTAATGAGCAGTACTTC,CASSIGTSGVNEQYF
TRBD2,.,TRBJ2-3,TRBV6-1,TGTGCCAGCAGTGAGCTACTAGCGGGAAGGACAGATACGCAGTATTTT,CASSELLAGRTDTQYF